This section outlines one TCR beta chain sequence together with its context. Method: immunoSEQ multiplex PCR; TCRdb's copy keeps in-frame clones and lacks some. The table has some 35,000 clones, roughly four fifths seen once. This sample was taken from a study of PD-L1 blockade in urothelial cancer. The sample in question was PBMCs, obtained around atezolizumab (anti-PD-L1) treatment. This TCR was recovered from a man between 60 and 75 years old with urothelial cancer.

The CDR3 loop is CASSPKGQGSSYEQYF. The CDR3 DNA sequence: TGTGCCAGCAGTCCGAAAGGACAGGGGAGCTCCTACGAGCAGTACTTC. This chain links TRBV28 with TRBJ2-7; 9 bases are a match to TRBD1. The germline CDR1 and CDR2 sequences are MDHEN and SYDVKM. J was trimmed by 0 bases and V by 5 bases; bases with no gene match: 8. The CDR3 consists of 16 residues.